The next 3 T cell receptor beta chains were all read from a single sample in a study of T-cell reconstitution after alpha-beta-depleted transplantation in children. Preparation of the TCRbeta library involved a method that used unique molecular identifiers. Using its own MiXCR run on the PCR reads, TCRdb lists one record per CDR3 protein. The sample contains approximately 350,000 distinct CDR3 sequences, about an eighth of which appear only once. This material consisted of PBMCs, taken from the stem cell graft. The receptor set was obtained from a human donor who donated a stem cell graft to a child with Fanconi anemia.

This clonotype was picked up a small number of times. The CDR3: CASSLAVGRLVNTEAFF. In DNA, the CDR3 is TGCGCCAGCAGCTTGGCGGTTGGGAGGTTGGTGAACACTGAAGCTTTCTTT. V and J are TRBV5-1 and TRBJ1-1; D uncertain. Trimming took 0 bases from V and 0 from J, leaving 15 bases between them. CDR3 length: 17 amino acids. Germline lookup yields CDR1 SGHRS and CDR2 YFSETQ.

J is TRBJ2-3 and V is TRBV20-1; 7 nucleotides line up with TRBD2. Germline CDR1 DFQATT, CDR2 SNEGSKA (reference sequence). V trimming: 4 bases; J trimming: 1 base; junction bases outside the gene matches: 2. CDR3 length: 13 residues. The CDR3 spells CSANREGTDTQYF. The CDR3 nucleotides read TGCAGTGCTAACCGGGAGGGCACAGATACGCAGTATTTT.

Relative to its sample, this clonotype is medium-sized. This chain connects TRBV18 to TRBJ2-5; 10 nucleotides line up with TRBD2. The length of the CDR3 is 14 residues. The germline gives CDR1 KGHSH, CDR2 LQKENI. V lost 8 bases and J lost 2; bases outside the gene matches: 5. The CDR3 here is CASSPSGGQETQYF. The CDR3 nucleotides are TGTGCCAGCAGCCCTAGCGGGGGTCAAGAGACCCAGTACTTC.